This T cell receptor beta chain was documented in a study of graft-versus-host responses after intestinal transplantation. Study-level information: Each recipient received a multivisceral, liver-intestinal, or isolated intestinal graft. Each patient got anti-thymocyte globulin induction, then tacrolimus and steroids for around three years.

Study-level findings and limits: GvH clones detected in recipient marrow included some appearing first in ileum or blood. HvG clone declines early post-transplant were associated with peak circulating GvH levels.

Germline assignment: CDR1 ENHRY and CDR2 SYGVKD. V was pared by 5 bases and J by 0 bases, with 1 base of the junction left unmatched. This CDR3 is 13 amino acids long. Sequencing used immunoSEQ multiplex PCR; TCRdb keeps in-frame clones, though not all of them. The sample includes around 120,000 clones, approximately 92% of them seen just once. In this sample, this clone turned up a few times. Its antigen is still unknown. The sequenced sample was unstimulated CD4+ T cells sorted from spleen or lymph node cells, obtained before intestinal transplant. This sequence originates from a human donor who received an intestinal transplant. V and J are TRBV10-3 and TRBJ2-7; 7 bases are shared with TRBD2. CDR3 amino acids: CAISTSDSYEQYF. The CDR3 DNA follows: TGTGCCATCAGTACTAGCGACTCCTACGAGCAGTACTTC.